This T cell receptor beta chain comes out of a study of cytomegalovirus exposure and HLA in healthy donors. Across the whole study: Roughly 80 million unique TCRs from HLA-typed donors were held in an early data release. Findings and limits, study-wide: Later analysis demonstrated an association between a missense DCLRE1C variant and TCR beta V- and J-gene trimming. Based on reports, TCR beta sequences accurately predicted HLA-A and HLA-B alleles for most subjects.

The CDR3 spans 19 residues. Germline CDR1 reads SGHAT; CDR2 reads FQNNGV. V shed 5 bases and J 7 bases; nucleotides not matched to a gene: 17. This clone is a singleton in its sample. Its matching antigen is unknown. Donors likely had unrecorded immune exposures despite being nominally healthy when sampled. PCR employed 60 Vbeta and 13 Jbeta primers. Sequenced by immunoSEQ multiplex PCR; TCRdb stores in-frame clones only, minus some. The data hold roughly 86,000 clones, with under 80% observed a single time. This chain connects TRBV11-2 to TRBJ2-5, with 15 bases lining up with TRBD2. The source is a man aged 45-60 years in good health and CMV-seropositive. Sequencing used PBMCs. Written as DNA, the CDR3 is TGTGCCAGCAGCCTAACCCCGGGACTAGCGGGGGGCCCCGGTGGGACCCAGTACTTC. As protein: CASSLTPGLAGGPGGTQYF.